This T cell receptor (beta chain) was sequenced during a study of T cells in tuberculosis (dated by TCRdb to the late 2010s). Regarding the complete study: The study combined CD1B tetramers and high-throughput TCR immunosequencing to characterize T cells specific for the mycobacterial lipid antigen glucose monomycolate (GMM). What the authors observed across the whole study: T cells that bind the CD1B-GMM tetramer with low affinity may have been missed by the stringent sort gate.

After being thawed and rested overnight, PBMC were stained with GMM-loaded CD1B tetramer, a Live/Dead dye and anti-CD3, and were then sorted on a FACS Aria II. C32 glucose monomycolate purified from Rhodococcus equi was loaded onto CD1B tetramers. Before cryopreservation, the PBMC later used for tetramer sorting had been depleted of CD14-expressing monocytes as part of a separate study. About 100,000 tetramer-negative cells were sorted from each donor and analyzed alongside the tetramer-positive cells. Antigen-specific T cells were sorted from four healthy South African adults using GMM-loaded CD1B tetramers. The germline V gene supplies CDR1 MGHRA and CDR2 YSYEKL. From its cysteine to its phenylalanine, the CDR3 spans 16 amino acids. CDR3 DNA is the only sequence kept; it has 48 bases, read in frame from the first base. V drops 0 bases and J drops 0 bases, leaving 9 bases in between. There are a few counts of this clone. No qualities accompany the bases; no much larger clone lies one base away.

Because TCR-alpha and TCR-beta chains were sequenced unpaired, no chain pairing information was available. The immunoSEQ multiplex PCR assay was used to generate TCR libraries, with TCR-beta and/or TCR-alpha/delta assays applied to each sample. The amplified TCR libraries were sequenced on the Illumina high-throughput platform. The paper's data handling went like this. Clustering and dimensionality reduction were performed using pairwise TCRdist distances among GMM-specific receptors from ex vivo sorted or in vitro expanded T cells. Sequence motifs defined by gene usage and CDR3 content were checked for enrichment by comparing tetramer-positive and tetramer-negative populations. Imported from immuneACCESS, the table was reduced by TCRdb to in-frame sequences with V and J called. These copies leave out some clones; in studies compared against another copy, an unresolved V gene accounts for under half, and the cause of the remainder is not known. That table gives V, J and clone size, and the DNA gave D and trimming. Across this sample there are about 88,000 clones, with around 90% seen only once. In total, the top ten clones hold under 2.5% of the sample.

This TCR was sampled from an adult woman with latent tuberculosis. The rearrangement combines TRBV4-1 with TRBJ1-3, with no reliable assignment of the D segment. Sample: CD1b-GMM tetramer-negative cells sorted from PBMCs. The cell subset or site label, as the study defines it: T cells not binding CD1B-GMM tetramer, sorted from same donor. The DNA reads as follows: TGCGCCAGCAGCCAAGACCCCCTAGGCTCTGGAAACACCATATATTTT. This translates into CASSQDPLGSGNTIYF.